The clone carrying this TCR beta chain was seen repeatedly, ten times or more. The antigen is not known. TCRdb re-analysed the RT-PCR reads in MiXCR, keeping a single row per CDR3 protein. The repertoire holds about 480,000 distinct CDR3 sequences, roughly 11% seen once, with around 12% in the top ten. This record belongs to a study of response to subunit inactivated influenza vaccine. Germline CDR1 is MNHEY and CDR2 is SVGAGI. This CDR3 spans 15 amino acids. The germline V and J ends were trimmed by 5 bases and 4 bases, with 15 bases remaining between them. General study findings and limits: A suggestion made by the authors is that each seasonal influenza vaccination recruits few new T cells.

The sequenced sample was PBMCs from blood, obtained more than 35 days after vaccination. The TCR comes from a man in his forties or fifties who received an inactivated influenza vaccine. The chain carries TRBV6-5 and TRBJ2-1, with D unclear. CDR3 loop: CASSPRRQLYNEQFF. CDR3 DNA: TGTGCCAGCAGTCCTCGACGCCAGCTTTACAATGAGCAGTTCTTC.